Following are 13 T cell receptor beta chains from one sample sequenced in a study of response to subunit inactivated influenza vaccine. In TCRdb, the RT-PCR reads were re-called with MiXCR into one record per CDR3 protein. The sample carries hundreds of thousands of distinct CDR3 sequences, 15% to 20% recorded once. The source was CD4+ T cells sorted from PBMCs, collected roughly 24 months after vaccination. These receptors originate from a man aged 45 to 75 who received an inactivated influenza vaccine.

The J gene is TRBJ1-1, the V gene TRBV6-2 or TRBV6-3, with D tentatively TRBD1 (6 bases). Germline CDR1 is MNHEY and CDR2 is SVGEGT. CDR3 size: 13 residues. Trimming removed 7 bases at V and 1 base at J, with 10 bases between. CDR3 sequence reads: CASIGDTNTEAFF. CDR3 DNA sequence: TGTGCCAGCATAGGGGACACGAACACTGAAGCTTTCTTT.

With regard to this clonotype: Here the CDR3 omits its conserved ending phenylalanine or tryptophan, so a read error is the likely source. This chain's CDR3 is CASKEREYEQYL. The CDR3 bases are TGTGCCAGCAAGGAGCGGGAGTACGAGCAGTACCTC. The chain has TRBV28 and TRBJ2-7, with 8 nucleotides matching TRBD2. This CDR3 comprises 12 residues. From germline, CDR1 is MDHEN and CDR2 SYDVKM. Trimming cost V 7 bases and J 4 bases; bases outside gene matches: 3.

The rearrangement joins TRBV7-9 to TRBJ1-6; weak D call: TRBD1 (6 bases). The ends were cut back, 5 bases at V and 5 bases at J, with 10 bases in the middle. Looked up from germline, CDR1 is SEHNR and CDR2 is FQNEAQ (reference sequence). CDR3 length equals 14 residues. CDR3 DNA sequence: TGTGCCAGCAGCCGAGGACAGAATAATTCACCCCTCCACTTT. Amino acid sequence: CASSRGQNNSPLHF.

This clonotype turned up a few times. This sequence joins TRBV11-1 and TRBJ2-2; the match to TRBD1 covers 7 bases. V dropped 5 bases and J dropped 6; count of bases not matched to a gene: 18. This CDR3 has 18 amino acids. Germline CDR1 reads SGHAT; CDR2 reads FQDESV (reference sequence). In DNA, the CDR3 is TGTGCCAGCAGCCCCCGGCCCCTTTCGGGGCAGGGGGCCGGGGAGCTGTTTTTT. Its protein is CASSPRPLSGQGAGELFF.

CDR3 sequence: CATSRSGHSTDTQYF. CDR3 DNA sequence: TGTGCCACCAGTCGTTCGGGACACAGCACAGATACGCAGTATTTT. V usage is TRBV15 and J usage is TRBJ2-3; possible D gene TRBD1, 6 bases. The V end was cut by 6 bases, the J end by 0 bases, with 13 bases between. Germline CDR1 is LNHNV and CDR2 is YYDKDF (reference sequence). The CDR3 runs 15 residues.

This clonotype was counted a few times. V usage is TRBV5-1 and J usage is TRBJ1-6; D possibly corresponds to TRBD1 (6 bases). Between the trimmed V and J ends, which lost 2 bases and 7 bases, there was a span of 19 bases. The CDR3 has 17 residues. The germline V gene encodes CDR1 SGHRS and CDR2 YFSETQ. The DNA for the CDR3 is TGCGCCAGCAGCTTCGTAGTTACAGGGAGTTTGAATTCACCCCTCCACTTT. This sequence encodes CASSFVVTGSLNSPLHF.

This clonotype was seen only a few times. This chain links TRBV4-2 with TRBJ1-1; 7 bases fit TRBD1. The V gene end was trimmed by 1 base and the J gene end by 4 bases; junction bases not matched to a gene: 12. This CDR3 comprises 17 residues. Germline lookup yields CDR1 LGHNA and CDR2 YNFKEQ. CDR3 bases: TGTGCCAGCAGCCAAGCCGAGGACAGGCCGCGATTCACTGAAGCTTTCTTT. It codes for CASSQAEDRPRFTEAFF.

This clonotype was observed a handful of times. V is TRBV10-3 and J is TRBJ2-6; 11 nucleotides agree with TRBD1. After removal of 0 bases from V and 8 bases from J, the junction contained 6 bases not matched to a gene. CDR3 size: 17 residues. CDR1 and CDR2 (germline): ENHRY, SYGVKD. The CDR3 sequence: CAISESGQGVKPNVLTF. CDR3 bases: TGTGCCATCAGTGAGTCGGGACAGGGGGTTAAGCCCAACGTCCTGACTTTC.

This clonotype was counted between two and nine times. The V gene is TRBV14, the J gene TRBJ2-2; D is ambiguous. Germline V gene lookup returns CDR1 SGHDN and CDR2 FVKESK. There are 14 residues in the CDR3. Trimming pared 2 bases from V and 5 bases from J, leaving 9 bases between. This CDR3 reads CASSQQAGTGELFF. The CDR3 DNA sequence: TGTGCCAGCAGCCAACAGGCTGGGACCGGGGAGCTGTTTTTT.

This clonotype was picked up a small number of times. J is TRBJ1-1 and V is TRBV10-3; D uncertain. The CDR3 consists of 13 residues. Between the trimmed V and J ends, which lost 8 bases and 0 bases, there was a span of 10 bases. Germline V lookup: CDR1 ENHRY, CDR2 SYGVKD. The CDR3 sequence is CAIGSHMNTEAFF. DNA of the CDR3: TGTGCCATCGGCAGTCACATGAACACTGAAGCTTTCTTT.

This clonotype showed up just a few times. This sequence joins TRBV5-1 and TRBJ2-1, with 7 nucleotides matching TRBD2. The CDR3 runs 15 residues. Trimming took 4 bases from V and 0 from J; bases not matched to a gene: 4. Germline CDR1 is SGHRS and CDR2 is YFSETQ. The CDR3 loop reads CASSIGLDSYNEQFF. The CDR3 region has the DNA TGCGCCAGCAGCATAGGACTAGACTCCTACAATGAGCAGTTCTTC.

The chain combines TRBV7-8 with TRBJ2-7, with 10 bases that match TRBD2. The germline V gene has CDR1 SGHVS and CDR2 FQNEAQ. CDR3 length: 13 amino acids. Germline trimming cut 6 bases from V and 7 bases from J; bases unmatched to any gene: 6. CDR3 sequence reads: CASRAGGAEEQYF. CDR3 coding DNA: TGTGCCAGCAGAGCGGGGGGGGCGGAAGAGCAGTACTTC.

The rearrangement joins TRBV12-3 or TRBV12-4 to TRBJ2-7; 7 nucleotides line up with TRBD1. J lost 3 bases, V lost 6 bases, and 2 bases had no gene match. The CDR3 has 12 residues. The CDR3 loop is CASRRTGYEQYF. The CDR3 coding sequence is TGTGCCAGCAGACGGACAGGCTACGAGCAGTACTTC.